These 12 T cell receptor beta chains originate from one sample sequenced in a study of T cell responses to AZD1222 COVID-19 vaccine. The data were produced by immunoSEQ multiplex PCR, yet TCRdb's version contains in-frame clones alone and is incomplete. The sample has 150,000 or so clones; under 95% are singletons. This specimen consisted of peripheral blood, obtained 28 days after the second AZD1222 dose. These receptors all stem from an adult who received the AZD1222 COVID-19 vaccine.

The chain has TRBV4-1 and TRBJ1-6, with TRBD1 identical over 7 bases. Germline V gene data show CDR1 as MGHRA and CDR2 as YSYEKL. V trimming: 4 bases; J trimming: 8 bases; junction bases outside the gene matches: 5. The CDR3 spans 14 residues. CDR3 amino acids: CASSLGTEYSPLHF. The DNA of the CDR3 is TGCGCCAGCAGCCTAGGGACAGAATATTCACCCCTCCACTTT.

The genes are TRBV5-6 and TRBJ1-2; 7 bases are a match to TRBD1. Germline V gives CDR1 SGHDT, CDR2 YYEEEE. V trimming: 1 base; J trimming: 7 bases; junction bases outside the gene matches: 10. The CDR3 extends over 15 amino acids. DNA of the CDR3: TGTGCCAGCAGCTTGAAGCCAGGGGGACCCAGTGGCTACACCTTC. Translation gives CASSLKPGGPSGYTF. The whole variable domain, remainder taken from reference TRBV5-6 and TRBJ1-2, is DAGVTQSPTHLIKTRGQQVTLRCSPKSGHDTVSWYQQALGQGPQFIFQYYEEEERQRGNFPDRFSGHQFPNYSSELNVNALLLGDSALYLCASSLKPGGPSGYTFGSGTRLTVV.

The CDR3 nucleotides are TGTGCCAGTAGTCCCCCGAGGTTGGGGTCGCGTGGCTACACCTTC. It encodes CASSPPRLGSRGYTF. The rearrangement joins TRBV19 to TRBJ1-2; no definite D call. Trimming left V 5 bases short and J 7 bases short, with 20 bases between. Germline CDR1 is LNHDA and CDR2 is SQIVND (reference sequence). There are 15 residues in the CDR3.

This chain uses TRBV9 with TRBJ2-1; D unclear. The CDR3 is 14 amino acids. Germline assignment: CDR1 SGDLS and CDR2 YYNGEE. V was pared by 6 bases and J by 6 bases, with 16 bases between. The CDR3 DNA reads as TGTGCCAGCACCCCGGTTGGCGCTAGCAATGAGCAGTTCTTC. It encodes CASTPVGASNEQFF.

This clone is judged medium-sized. The V gene is TRBV6-1, the J gene TRBJ2-5; 10 positions match TRBD2. CDR1 and CDR2 from the germline V gene are MNHNS and SASEGT. There are 15 residues in the CDR3. Trimming at V came to 0 bases and at J to 5 bases, leaving 3 bases not matched to a gene. For the CDR3, the DNA is TGTGCCAGCAGTGAAGCAGCGGGGGGGCCCGAGACCCAGTACTTC. This gives the protein CASSEAAGGPETQYF.

The chain has TRBV5-1 and TRBJ2-7, with no clear D. The germline gives CDR1 SGHRS, CDR2 YFSETQ. The V end lost 5 bases, the J end lost 0 bases, and 15 bases lay between the germline ends. This CDR3 contains 15 residues. CDR3 bases: TGCGCCAGCAGGGTCACGACCTTATTCTCCTACGAGCAGTACTTC. It yields the protein CASRVTTLFSYEQYF.

The chain joins TRBV10-3 to TRBJ1-5; 10 positions agree with TRBD1. V trimming: 5 bases; J trimming: 5 bases; junction bases outside the gene matches: 3. CDR3 length: 14 residues. The germline V gene has CDR1 ENHRY and CDR2 SYGVKD. In DNA form, the CDR3 reads TGTGCCATCAGTCCAGACAGGGGGCATCAGCCCCAGCATTTT. Protein sequence: CAISPDRGHQPQHF.

The J gene is TRBJ2-7, the V gene TRBV6-6; weak D call: TRBD2 (5 bases). In germline, CDR1 is MNHNY, CDR2 SVGAGI (reference sequence). This CDR3 has 16 amino acids. The V end was cut by 4 bases, the J end by 2 bases, with 18 bases between. The CDR3 sequence is CASSSHYGPGTYEQYF. CDR3 DNA sequence: TGTGCCAGCAGTTCCCACTACGGCCCCGGGACCTACGAGCAGTACTTC.

The chain combines TRBV9 with TRBJ1-4; tentatively, D is TRBD1 (6 bases). V shed 4 bases and J shed 0 bases, with 13 bases lying between them. Looked up from germline, CDR1 is SGDLS and CDR2 is YYNGEE. CDR3 length equals 16 residues. The CDR3: CASSPRGGATNEKLFF. The CDR3 DNA follows: TGTGCCAGCAGCCCAAGAGGGGGGGCAACTAATGAAAAACTGTTTTTT.

The V and J genes are TRBV29-1 and TRBJ2-3; 10 bases are a match to TRBD2. Germline V gives CDR1 SQVTM, CDR2 ANQGSEA. The J segment lost 2 bases and the V segment lost 2 bases, leaving 10 bases of the junction unmatched. The CDR3 length is 17 residues. CDR3 in DNA: TGCAGCGTTGAACGGGTAGCGGGGGGTCAATACACAGATACGCAGTATTTT. This encodes CSVERVAGGQYTDTQYF.

V is TRBV13 and J is TRBJ2-3; 7 bases fit TRBD1. The CDR3 is 14 residues long. The ends lost 2 bases at V and 6 bases at J; junction bases unmatched: 5. Germline-derived CDR1 and CDR2 are PRHDT and FYEKMQ (reference sequence). DNA for the CDR3: TGTGCCAGCAGCTTAAAAACAGGGGTGGATACGCAGTATTTT. Its protein is CASSLKTGVDTQYF.

The V and J genes are TRBV12-3 or TRBV12-4 and TRBJ1-1; 8 bases match TRBD1. There are 12 residues in the CDR3. The junction had 2 bases not matched to a gene; V was cut back by 7 bases and J by 4 bases. The CDR3 reads CASNTGGTEAFF. CDR3 bases: TGTGCCAGCAACACAGGGGGCACTGAAGCTTTCTTT.